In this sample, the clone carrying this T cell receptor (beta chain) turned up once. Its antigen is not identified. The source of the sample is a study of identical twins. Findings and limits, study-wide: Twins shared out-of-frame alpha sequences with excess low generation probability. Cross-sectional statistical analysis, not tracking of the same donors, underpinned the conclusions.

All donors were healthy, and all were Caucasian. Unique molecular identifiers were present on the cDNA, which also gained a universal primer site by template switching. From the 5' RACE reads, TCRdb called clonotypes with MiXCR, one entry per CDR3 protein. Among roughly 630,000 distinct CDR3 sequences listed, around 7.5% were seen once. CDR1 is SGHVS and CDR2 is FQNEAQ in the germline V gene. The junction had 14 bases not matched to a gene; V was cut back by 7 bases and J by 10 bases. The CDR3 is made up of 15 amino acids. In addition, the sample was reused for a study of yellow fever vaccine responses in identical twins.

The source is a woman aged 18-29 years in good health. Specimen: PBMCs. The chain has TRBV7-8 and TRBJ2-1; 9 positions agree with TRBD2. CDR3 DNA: TGTGCCAGCACATCGTGGGCGGGAGGGCCTGAGGAGCAGTTCTTC. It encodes CASTSWAGGPEEQFF.